The T cell receptor beta chain described here comes from a study of blood T cell repertoires in COVID-19. Method: immunoSEQ multiplex PCR; TCRdb's copy keeps in-frame clones and lacks some. The sample includes 150,000 to 200,000 clones, approximately 80% seen only once; the top ten take approximately 7%. This clone was counted a single time. This CDR3 contains 15 residues. Trimming cost V 5 bases and J 7 bases; bases outside gene matches: 8. Germline CDR1 KGHDR, CDR2 SFDVKD. This clonotype was obtained from a woman aged 40 to 55 with COVID-19, enrolled during active disease. The material sequenced was peripheral blood. J is TRBJ2-3 and V is TRBV24-1; the match to TRBD1 covers 10 bases. CDR3 nucleotides: TGTGCCACCAGTGCCCCCCGGACAGGGGGATATACGCAGTATTTT. Protein product: CATSAPRTGGYTQYF.